Each of the 13 T cell receptor beta chains below was sequenced from the same sample in a study of T cell responses to AZD1222 COVID-19 vaccine. Assay: immunoSEQ multiplex PCR; the TCRdb copy retains only in-frame clones and omits some. This table has roughly 80,000 clones, around nine tenths appearing once. Specimen: peripheral blood, collected on day 0 of MenACWY control vaccination. The receptor source for this set is an adult in good health.

The CDR3: CASSDRGPGEKLFF. The CDR3 DNA is TGTGCCAGCAGTGACAGGGGGCCCGGAGAAAAACTGTTTTTT. The chain recombines TRBV6-1 with TRBJ1-4; 8 nucleotides line up with TRBD1. Germline V gene lookup returns CDR1 MNHNS and CDR2 SASEGT. V gave up 3 bases and J gave up 8 bases; unmatched junction bases: 5. This CDR3 has 14 residues.

The sample holds one count of this clone. The CDR3 bases are TGCAGCGTTGACCCGCGCACCGGGGAGCTGTTTTTT. Its translation: CSVDPRTGELFF. The V and J genes are TRBV29-1 and TRBJ2-2; D remains unclear. The CDR3 contains 12 residues. The V end was cut by 3 bases, the J end by 4 bases, with 6 bases between. The V gene's germline CDR1 is SQVTM and CDR2 ANQGSEA.

This clone appeared once. The V call is TRBV2, the J call TRBJ1-4; D uncertain. Germline V lookup: CDR1 SNHLY, CDR2 FYNNEI. V lost 4 bases and J 0 bases, leaving 6 bases between the germline ends. This CDR3 has 14 residues. This CDR3 is CASSGGTTNEKLFF. For the CDR3, the DNA is TGTGCCAGCAGTGGGGGTACAACTAATGAAAAACTGTTTTTT.

This clone was detected once. The chain uses TRBV28 and TRBJ2-6; TRBD2 aligns across 7 bases. The CDR3 is 15 residues long. Per germline, CDR1 MDHEN and CDR2 SYDVKM. V gave up 4 bases and J gave up 2 bases; unmatched junction bases: 2. CDR3 nucleotide sequence: TGTGCCAGCAGTTGGGGGGGAACTGGGGCCAACGTCCTGACTTTC. Protein: CASSWGGTGANVLTF.

This clone has only a few counts. J is TRBJ1-2 and V is TRBV12-5; D gene uncertain. V was cut by 2 bases and J by 6 bases, with 13 bases left in between. Per germline, CDR1 LGHNT and CDR2 FRNRAP. This CDR3 has 14 amino acids. The CDR3, as DNA: TGTGCTAGTGGTTTGTGGAGGGCCCAAAATGGCTACACCTTC. Protein sequence: CASGLWRAQNGYTF. Using reference TRBV12-5 and TRBJ1-2 for the parts outside the CDR3, the full variable domain is DARVTQTPRHKVTEMGQEVTMRCQPILGHNTVFWYRQTMMQGLELLAYFRNRAPLDDSGMPKDRFSAEMPDATLATLKIQPSEPRDSAVYFCASGLWRAQNGYTFGSGTRLTVV.

The CDR3 DNA reads as TGTGCCCCCGATCAGCCCGGGACAGTGAGAGGCTACACCTTC. Translating gives CAPDQPGTVRGYTF. This chain uses TRBV3-1 (or the pseudogene TRBV3-2) with TRBJ1-2; 7 bases agree with TRBD1. The CDR3 extends over 14 amino acids. V was clipped by 11 bases and J by 8 bases; unmatched bases: 17. Germline V lookup: CDR1 LGHDT, CDR2 YNNKEL (reference sequence).

The chain combines TRBV19 with TRBJ2-1; 9 bases agree with TRBD2. The germline V gene has CDR1 LNHDA and CDR2 SQIVND (reference sequence). This CDR3 comprises 14 residues. J lost 10 bases, V lost 8 bases, and 12 bases had no gene match. The CDR3 here is CASGSGRDVGEQFF. As DNA, the CDR3 is TGTGCCAGTGGTAGCGGGAGAGACGTAGGAGAGCAGTTCTTC. The whole variable domain, filled in from reference TRBV19 and TRBJ2-1, reads DGGITQSPKYLFRKEGQNVTLSCEQNLNHDAMYWYRQDPGQGLRLIYYSQIVNDFQKGDIAEGYSVSREKKESFPLTVTSAQKNPTAFYLCASGSGRDVGEQFFGPGTRLTVL.

The rearrangement joins TRBV2 to TRBJ2-3; perhaps TRBD1 as D (5 bases). CDR1 is SNHLY and CDR2 is FYNNEI in the germline V gene. CDR3 length: 15 residues. The ends were cut back, 7 bases at V and 0 bases at J, with 14 bases in the middle. CDR3 residues: CASIRVGHSTDTQYF. CDR3 sequence (DNA): TGTGCCAGCATCAGGGTCGGACATAGCACAGATACGCAGTATTTT. Full variable domain (remainder filled in from reference TRBV2 and TRBJ2-3): EPEVTQTPSHQVTQMGQEVILRCVPISNHLYFYWYRQILGQKVEFLVSFYNNEISEKSEIFDDQFSVERPDGSNFTLKIRSTKLEDSAMYFCASIRVGHSTDTQYFGPGTRLTVL.

V and J are TRBV15 and TRBJ1-4; D gene unclear. Germline V CDR1 and CDR2: LNHNV, YYDKDF (reference sequence). The ends were cut back, 2 bases at V and 4 bases at J, with 8 bases in the middle. This CDR3 spans 14 amino acids. In DNA, the CDR3 is TGTGCCACCAGCAGAAGGCGGGGTAATGAAAAACTGTTTTTT. It is translated as CATSRRRGNEKLFF.

The V gene is TRBV29-1, the J gene TRBJ1-1, with 7 positions matching TRBD1. This CDR3 region has 13 residues. The J segment lost 3 bases and the V segment lost 6 bases, leaving 7 bases of the junction unmatched. Per the germline V gene, CDR1 is SQVTM and CDR2 is ANQGSEA. The DNA of the CDR3 is TGCAGCGTGCGGGGCAGGGGGGACACTGAAGCTTTCTTT. Its protein is CSVRGRGDTEAFF.

CDR3 DNA sequence: TGTGCCAGCAGCTCAACGCGAGAGACCCAGTACTTC. Amino acid sequence: CASSSTRETQYF. This sequence joins TRBV11-2 and TRBJ2-5; D gene ambiguous. The V and J ends lost 4 bases and 4 bases respectively, with 7 bases between them. Per germline, CDR1 SGHAT and CDR2 FQNNGV. The CDR3 spans 12 residues.

This clone was counted once. The V and J genes are TRBV3-1 (or the pseudogene TRBV3-2) and TRBJ2-2; D uncertain. Trimming took off 1 base at V and 1 base at J, with 4 bases between the two ends. Germline assignment: CDR1 LGHDT and CDR2 YNNKEL (reference sequence). This CDR3 region has 14 residues. The CDR3 DNA reads as TGTGCCAGCAGCCAAGCGAGGAACACCGGGGAGCTGTTTTTT. As protein: CASSQARNTGELFF.

The rearrangement joins TRBV28 to TRBJ1-5; TRBD1 matches 7 bases. V was pared by 7 bases and J by 7 bases, with 4 bases of the junction left unmatched. CDR1 MDHEN and CDR2 SYDVKM come from the germline V gene. The CDR3 extends over 12 amino acids. CDR3: CASTRGEQPQHF. The CDR3, as DNA: TGTGCCAGCACCAGGGGGGAACAGCCCCAGCATTTT.